The rows below give T cell receptor beta chains drawn from one sample of a study of cytomegalovirus exposure and HLA in healthy donors. Produced via immunoSEQ multiplex PCR; TCRdb's table is partial and in-frame only. The data hold 100,000 to 150,000 clones, with around 72% observed a single time. The specimen was PBMCs. Receptors originate from a human donor in good health. The CDR3 runs from the conserved cysteine through the conserved F or W. A D gene is named only where the DNA matches it firmly. A clone size is listed for some rows: how often the clone was seen (once, few, many), or a class if it is expanded.

V	size	J	length	D	CDR3	DNA
TRBV27	few	TRBJ2-5	14	.	CASSSVPAVETQYF	TGTGCCAGCAGTTCGGTCCCCGCGGTGGAGACCCAGTACTTC
TRBV5-1	.	TRBJ2-5	16	.	CASSLVRGKPQETQYF	TGCGCCAGCAGCTTGGTACGGGGGAAACCCCAAGAGACCCAGTACTTC
TRBV19	.	TRBJ1-3	14	.	CASSIRGSGNTIYF	TGTGCCAGTAGTATAAGGGGGTCCGGAAACACCATATATTTT
TRBV4-2	.	TRBJ2-3	19	TRBD2	CASSRTSGLQSLATDTQYF	TGTGCCAGCAGCAGGACTAGCGGGCTACAATCGCTGGCAACAGATACGCAGTATTTT
TRBV10-1	few	TRBJ1-4	14	TRBD1	CAGEQGVINEKLFF	TGCGCCGGCGAACAGGGGGTGATTAATGAAAAACTGTTTTTT
TRBV2	.	TRBJ2-7	16	TRBD2	CASSGLRTSGIYEQYF	TGTGCCAGCAGTGGACTGCGGACTAGCGGAATCTACGAGCAGTACTTC
TRBV27	.	TRBJ2-7	16	.	CASSLSPGIGGYEQYF	TGTGCCAGCAGTTTATCTCCGGGGATCGGCGGCTACGAGCAGTACTTC
TRBV7-2	.	TRBJ1-2	14	.	CASSLEYGNYGYTF	TGTGCCAGCAGCTTAGAATACGGGAACTATGGCTACACCTTC
TRBV5-6	.	TRBJ1-2	16	TRBD1	CASSLVGQGVDYGYTF	TGTGCCAGCAGCTTGGTAGGACAGGGGGTGGACTATGGCTACACCTTC
TRBV6-5	.	TRBJ1-2	12	TRBD1	CASSRGNYGYTF	TGTGCCAGCAGCAGGGGGAACTATGGCTACACCTTC
TRBV2	.	TRBJ2-3	17	TRBD2	CASSEAPASGSTDTQYF	TGTGCCAGCAGTGAAGCGCCGGCTAGCGGGAGCACAGATACGCAGTATTTT
TRBV7-9	once	TRBJ2-5	15	TRBD2	CASRPAGGPQETQYF	TGTGCCAGCAGACCAGCGGGGGGCCCCCAAGAGACCCAGTACTTC
TRBV6-6	few	TRBJ1-1	12	.	CASSQGSTEAFF	TGTGCCAGCAGCCAGGGATCCACTGAAGCTTTCTTT
TRBV28	.	TRBJ2-7	15	TRBD2	CASSPWASGVNEQYF	TGTGCCAGCAGTCCTTGGGCTAGCGGGGTTAACGAGCAGTACTTC
TRBV6-5	.	TRBJ2-5	15	TRBD1	CASSGAQGARETQYF	TGTGCCAGCTCTGGGGCGCAGGGGGCTCGAGAGACCCAGTACTTC
TRBV13	.	TRBJ1-6	17	TRBD1	CASSSSGTGVRNSPLHF	TGTGCCAGCAGTTCCTCCGGGACAGGGGTGCGAAATTCACCCCTCCACTTT
TRBV4-3	once	TRBJ2-1	19	TRBD2	CASSQFSGGAGSRSNERFF	TGCGCCAGCAGCCAATTCAGCGGGGGGGCCGGTTCAAGATCCAATGAGCGGTTCTTC
TRBV28	.	TRBJ2-1	18	TRBD2	CASSFSPGLAVERHEQFF	TGTGCCAGCAGTTTCAGCCCGGGACTAGCGGTCGAGCGGCATGAGCAGTTCTTC
TRBV7-2	.	TRBJ2-3	16	TRBD2	CASSLGAGARTDTQYF	TGTGCCAGCAGCTTAGGGGCGGGAGCCCGCACAGATACGCAGTATTTT
TRBV2	.	TRBJ2-7	13	TRBD2	CASSFGRGYEQYF	TGTGCCAGCAGTTTTGGGAGGGGATACGAGCAGTACTTC
TRBV29-1	.	TRBJ1-2	11	.	CSGGGANGYTF	TGCAGCGGGGGGGGAGCCAATGGCTACACCTTC
TRBV27	.	TRBJ1-5	15	TRBD1	CASSSLDRGSQPQHF	TGTGCCAGCAGTTCCCTGGACAGGGGGTCTCAGCCCCAGCATTTT
TRBV9	.	TRBJ2-7	13	.	CASSPAGWYEQYF	TGTGCCAGCAGCCCCGCAGGGTGGTACGAGCAGTACTTC